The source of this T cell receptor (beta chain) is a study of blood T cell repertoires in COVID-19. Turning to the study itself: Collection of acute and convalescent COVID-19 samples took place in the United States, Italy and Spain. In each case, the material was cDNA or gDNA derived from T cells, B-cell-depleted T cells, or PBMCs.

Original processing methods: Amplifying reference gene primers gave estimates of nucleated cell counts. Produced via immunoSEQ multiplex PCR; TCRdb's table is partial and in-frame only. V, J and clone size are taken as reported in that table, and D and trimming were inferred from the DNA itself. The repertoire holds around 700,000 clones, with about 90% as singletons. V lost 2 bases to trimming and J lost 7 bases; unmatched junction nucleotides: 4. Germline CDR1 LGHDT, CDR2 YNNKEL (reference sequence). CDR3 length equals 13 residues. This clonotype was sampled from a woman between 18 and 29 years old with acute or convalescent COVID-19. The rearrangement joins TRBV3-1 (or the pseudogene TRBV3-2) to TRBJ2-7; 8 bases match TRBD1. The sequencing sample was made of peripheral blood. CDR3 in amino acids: CASSQRQGLEQYF. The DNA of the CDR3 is TGTGCCAGCAGCCAACGACAGGGGTTGGAGCAGTACTTC.